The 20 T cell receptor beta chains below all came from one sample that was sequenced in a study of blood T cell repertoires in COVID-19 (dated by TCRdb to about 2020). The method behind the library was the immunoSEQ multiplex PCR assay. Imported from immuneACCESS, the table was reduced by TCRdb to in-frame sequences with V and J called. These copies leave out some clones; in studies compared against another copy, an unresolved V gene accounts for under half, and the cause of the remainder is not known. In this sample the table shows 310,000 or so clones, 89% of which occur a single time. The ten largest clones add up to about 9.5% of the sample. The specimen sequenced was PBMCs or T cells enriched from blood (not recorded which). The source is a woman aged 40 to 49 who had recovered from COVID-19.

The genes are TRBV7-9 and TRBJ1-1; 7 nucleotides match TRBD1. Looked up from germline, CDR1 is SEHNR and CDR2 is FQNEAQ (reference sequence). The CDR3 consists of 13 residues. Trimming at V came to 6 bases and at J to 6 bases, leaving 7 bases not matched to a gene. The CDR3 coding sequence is TGTGCCAGCAGTAAGCCGACAGGGTCTGAAGCTTTCTTT. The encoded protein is CASSKPTGSEAFF.

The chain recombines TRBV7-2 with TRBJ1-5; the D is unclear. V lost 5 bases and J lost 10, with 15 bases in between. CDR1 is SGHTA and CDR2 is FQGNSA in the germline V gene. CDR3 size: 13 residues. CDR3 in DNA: TGTGCCAGCAGCGACGGCGGCCCCAGACCCCAGCATTTT. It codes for CASSDGGPRPQHF.

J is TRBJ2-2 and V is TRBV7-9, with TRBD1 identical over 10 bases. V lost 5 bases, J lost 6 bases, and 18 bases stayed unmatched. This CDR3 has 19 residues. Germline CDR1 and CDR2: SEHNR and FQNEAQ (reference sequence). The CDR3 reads CASSPGVRDRQGAAGELFF. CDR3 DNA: TGTGCCAGCAGCCCAGGGGTACGGGATCGACAGGGGGCGGCCGGGGAGCTGTTTTTT.

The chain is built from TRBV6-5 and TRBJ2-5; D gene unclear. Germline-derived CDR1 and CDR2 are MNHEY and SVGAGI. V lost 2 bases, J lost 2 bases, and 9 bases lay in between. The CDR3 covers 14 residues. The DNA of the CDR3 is TGTGCCAGCAGTTACACGGGTTGGCAAGAGACCCAGTACTTC. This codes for CASSYTGWQETQYF.

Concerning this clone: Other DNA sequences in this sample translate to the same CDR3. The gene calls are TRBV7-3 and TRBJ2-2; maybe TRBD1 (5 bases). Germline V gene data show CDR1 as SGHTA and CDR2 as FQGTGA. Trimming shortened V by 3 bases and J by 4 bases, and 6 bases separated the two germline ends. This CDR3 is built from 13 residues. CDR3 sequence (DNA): TGTGCCAGCAGCTTCACAGGCACCGGGGAGCTGTTTTTT. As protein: CASSFTGTGELFF.

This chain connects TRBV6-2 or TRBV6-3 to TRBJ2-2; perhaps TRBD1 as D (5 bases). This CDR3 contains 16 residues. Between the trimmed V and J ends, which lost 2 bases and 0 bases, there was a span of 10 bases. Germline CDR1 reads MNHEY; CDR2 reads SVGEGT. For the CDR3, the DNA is TGTGCCAGCAGTTACAGGACACCTTCGAACACCGGGGAGCTGTTTTTT. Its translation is CASSYRTPSNTGELFF.

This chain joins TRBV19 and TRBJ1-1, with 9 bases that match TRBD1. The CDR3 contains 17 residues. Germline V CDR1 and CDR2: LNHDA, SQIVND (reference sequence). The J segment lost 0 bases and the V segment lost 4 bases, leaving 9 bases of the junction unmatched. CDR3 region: CASSTGTGRVLNTEAFF. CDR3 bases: TGTGCCAGTAGTACCGGGACAGGGAGAGTTCTGAACACTGAAGCTTTCTTT.

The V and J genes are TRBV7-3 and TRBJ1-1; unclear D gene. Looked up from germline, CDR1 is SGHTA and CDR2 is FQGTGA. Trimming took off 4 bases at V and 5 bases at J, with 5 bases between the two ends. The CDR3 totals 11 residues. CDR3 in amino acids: CASSSGTEAFF. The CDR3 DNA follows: TGTGCCAGCAGCTCCGGTACTGAAGCTTTCTTT.

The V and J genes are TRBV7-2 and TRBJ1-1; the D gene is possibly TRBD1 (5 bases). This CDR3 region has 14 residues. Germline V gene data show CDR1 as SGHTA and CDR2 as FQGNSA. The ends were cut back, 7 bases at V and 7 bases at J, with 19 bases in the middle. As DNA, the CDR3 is TGTGCCAGCATCGCTTCCTTGGTGGGGCTTGAAGCTTTCTTT. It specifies CASIASLVGLEAFF.

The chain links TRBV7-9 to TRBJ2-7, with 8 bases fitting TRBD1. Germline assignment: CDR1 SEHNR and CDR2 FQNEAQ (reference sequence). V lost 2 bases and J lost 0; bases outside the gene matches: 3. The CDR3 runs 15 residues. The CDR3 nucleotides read TGTGCCAGCAGCTTACGGGACAGGAGCTCCTACGAGCAGTACTTC. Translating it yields CASSLRDRSSYEQYF.

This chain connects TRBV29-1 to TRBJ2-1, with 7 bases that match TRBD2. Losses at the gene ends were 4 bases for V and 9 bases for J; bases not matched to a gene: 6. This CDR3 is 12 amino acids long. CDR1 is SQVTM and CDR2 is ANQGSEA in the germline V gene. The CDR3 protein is CSVGAGEIEQFF. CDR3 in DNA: TGCAGCGTTGGGGCGGGAGAAATTGAGCAGTTCTTC.

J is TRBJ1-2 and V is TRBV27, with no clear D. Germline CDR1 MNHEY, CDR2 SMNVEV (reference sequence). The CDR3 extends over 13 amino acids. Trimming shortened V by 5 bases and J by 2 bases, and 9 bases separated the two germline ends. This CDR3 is CASSEGLNYGYTF. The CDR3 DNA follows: TGTGCCAGCAGTGAGGGCCTCAACTATGGCTACACCTTC.

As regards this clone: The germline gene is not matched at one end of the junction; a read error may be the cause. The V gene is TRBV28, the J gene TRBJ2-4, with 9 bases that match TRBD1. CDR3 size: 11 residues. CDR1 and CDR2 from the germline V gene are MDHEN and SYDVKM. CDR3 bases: TGTGCCAGCAGCGCACAGGGGGCGCAAGACTTC. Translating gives CASSAQGAQDF.

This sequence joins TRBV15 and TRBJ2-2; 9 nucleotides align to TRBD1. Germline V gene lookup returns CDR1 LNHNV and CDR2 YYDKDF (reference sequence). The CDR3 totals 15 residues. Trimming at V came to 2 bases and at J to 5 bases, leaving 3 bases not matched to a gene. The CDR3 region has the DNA TGTGCCACCAGCAGAACAGGGGGCAGGACCGGGGAGCTGTTTTTT. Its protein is CATSRTGGRTGELFF.

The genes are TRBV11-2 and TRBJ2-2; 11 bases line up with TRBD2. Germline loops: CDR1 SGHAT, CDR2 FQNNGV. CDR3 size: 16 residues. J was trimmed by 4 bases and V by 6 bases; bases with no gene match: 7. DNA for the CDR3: TGTGCCAGCAGATTTAGCGGGAGGGCCCGCACCGGGGAGCTGTTTTTT. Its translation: CASRFSGRARTGELFF.

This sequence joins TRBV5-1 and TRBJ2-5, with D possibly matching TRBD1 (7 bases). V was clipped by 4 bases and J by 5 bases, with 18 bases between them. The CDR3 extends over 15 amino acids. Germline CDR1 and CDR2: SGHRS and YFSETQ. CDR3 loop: CASSPLTGTEETQYF. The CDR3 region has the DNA TGCGCCAGCAGCCCTCTGACAGGGACTGAGGAGACCCAGTACTTC.

The CDR3 sequence: CASSLNAGGTNYGYTF. In nucleotides, the CDR3 is TGTGCCAGCAGTTTAAATGCGGGGGGTACCAACTATGGCTACACCTTC. The rearrangement links TRBV27 to TRBJ1-2; a possible D gene is TRBD1 (5 bases). CDR1 is MNHEY, CDR2 SMNVEV, per germline (reference sequence). The CDR3 is made up of 16 amino acids. The V gene lost 2 bases and the J gene lost 2 bases, with 15 bases spanning the gap.

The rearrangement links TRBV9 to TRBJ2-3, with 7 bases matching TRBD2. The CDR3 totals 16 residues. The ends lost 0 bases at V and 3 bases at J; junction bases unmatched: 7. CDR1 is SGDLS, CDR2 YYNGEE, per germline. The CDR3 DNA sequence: TGTGCCAGCAGCGTAGGTGGGGTAGCGGGTACAGATACGCAGTATTTT. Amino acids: CASSVGGVAGTDTQYF.

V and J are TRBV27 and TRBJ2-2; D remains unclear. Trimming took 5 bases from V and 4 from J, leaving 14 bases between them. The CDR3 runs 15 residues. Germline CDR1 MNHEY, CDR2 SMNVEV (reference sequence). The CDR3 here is CASSNIDLGTGELFF. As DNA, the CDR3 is TGTGCCAGCAGTAACATTGACTTGGGCACCGGGGAGCTGTTTTTT.

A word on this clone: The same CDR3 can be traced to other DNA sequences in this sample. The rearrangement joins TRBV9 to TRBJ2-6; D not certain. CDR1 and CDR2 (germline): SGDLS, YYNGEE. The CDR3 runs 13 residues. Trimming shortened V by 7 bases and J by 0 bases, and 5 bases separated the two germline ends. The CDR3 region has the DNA TGTGCCAGCTCTCGCTCTGGGGCCAACGTCCTGACTTTC. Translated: CASSRSGANVLTF.